The following is a T cell receptor (beta chain) sequence with its context. The antigen it binds to is not known. No qualities accompany the bases; no much larger clone lies one base away. The library was produced with the immunoSEQ multiplex PCR assay. A mixture of 60 forward primers for TCR Vbeta segments and 13 reverse primers for TCR Jbeta segments was used in the multiplex PCR. Amplification of the CDR3 region of rearranged TCR beta genes was performed with a multiplex PCR assay on genomic DNA. The amplified TCR beta libraries were sequenced on the Illumina HiSeq System as 87-base-pair reads. The paper's data handling went like this. In a later analysis, about 80 million unique TCR beta chains were counted across the 650 to 700 repertoires, and roughly 11 million of these chains were shared by at least two donors. Raw reads were error-corrected and collapsed into unique sequences with a nearest-neighbor algorithm that merged closely related sequences to remove PCR and sequencing errors. CDR3 sequences were aligned to IMGT reference sequences to assign V, D and J gene segments. Each retained sequence needed at least a six-nucleotide match to both a V gene segment and a J gene segment. Rearrangements were called productive when the CDR3 lacked stop codons and stayed in frame with V and J; all others were non-productive. CDR3 was defined according to IMGT convention as the region running from the second conserved V-encoded cysteine to the conserved J-encoded phenylalanine. The earlier analysis of approximately 590 of the donors excluded any sequence lacking an unambiguous match to a single V gene segment. In an earlier analysis of approximately 500 of the donors, a V segment was called functional when productive rearrangements were above 56.7%, and segregating when the standard deviation between donors exceeded 5%. A statistical classification framework was built for diagnosing cytomegalovirus status from the catalog of TCR beta chain sequences. In a later analysis, TCR nucleotide sequences were compared against IMGT/GENE-DB human TR gene sequences so that V and J genes could be assigned. The TCRdist pipeline was used in a later analysis to assign CDR3 sequences and most-parsimonious VDJ recombination scenarios. A later analysis defined each TCR beta chain by its CDR3 amino acid sequence plus V-gene family, and excluded reads lacking a unique V-gene family. To address suspected cross-contamination and a sequencing artifact, a later analysis removed a few hundred highly shared, low-generation-probability nucleotide sequences. In a later analysis, a clonal expansion index for each public chain was calculated from normalized within-repertoire ranks of inferred template counts. Generation probabilities in a later analysis came from a VDJ recombination model fitted to out-of-frame rearrangements, and those results were checked against IGoR. A later analysis scored TCR-TCR, TCR-HLA and TCR-CMV co-occurrence with hypergeometric tests, applying a repertoire-size bias correction to TCR pairs. To estimate false discovery rates, a later analysis permuted the HLA or CMV assignments 20 times. A later analysis grouped co-occurring TCRs with DBSCAN, adding TCRdist sequence similarity when clustering within HLA-allele-positive subsets. Repertoires with fewer than 30,000 or more than 120,000 public chains were left out of co-occurrence clustering, as were about five repertoires with anomalous nucleotide sharing. The clones in this table, taken by TCRdb from immuneACCESS, are in-frame only. Not every clone is retained; where verified, under half of the shortfall comes from an unresolved V gene, and the cause of the rest is unknown. V and J calls and clone size are given by that table; D and trimming were obtained from the DNA. For this sample the table gives over 150,000 clones, of which 65% to 85% were detected only once. The ten top clones hold 1.3% to 1.5% of the sample.

This entry belongs to a study of cytomegalovirus exposure and HLA in healthy donors (dated by TCRdb to the late 2010s). Background for the entire study: An earlier analysis of approximately 550 of the donors reported 250 to 350 Gb of sequence data and some 120 million unique TCR beta sequences from roughly 180 million T cells. Around 300 gigabases of sequencing data and around 87 million unique TCR sequences were included in an early release covering about 620 HLA-typed donors. The genetic ancestry cluster associated with self-reported Caucasian donors included approximately 85% of the 398 genotyped donors. The study aimed to test whether cataloging public T cell receptors could reveal signatures of past pathogen exposure. Using immunosequencing, the study profiled T cell repertoires from approximately 700 subjects and related those repertoires to cytomegalovirus serostatus. Besides the first cohort of 500 to 700 subjects, a separate validation cohort made up of about 120 different subjects was used. To predict cytomegalovirus infection status, the study combined high-throughput TCR immunosequencing, statistical association of individual TCRs with disease status, and machine learning. In a later analysis, previously published TCR beta repertoires from 550 to 750 donors were re-analyzed and high-resolution HLA genotyping was added so that TCR occurrence patterns could be studied. In the later analysis, no new phenotypic data were used to find candidate immune exposures; instead, reliance was placed on TCR beta sequences and their occurrence across donors. To decide whether each TCR beta V gene segment behaved as functional or pseudogenic, an earlier analysis of fewer than 750 of the donors relied on high-throughput TCR beta sequencing. Donor age, sex, ethnicity and CMV serostatus were collected together with the repertoire data. In a later genetic analysis, genome-wide SNP genotypes for about 55% of the roughly 670 donors were used, and that subset was treated as a discovery cohort. All discovery cohort repertoires had been generated using a single sequencing platform. HLA typing included class I and class II loci at four-digit resolution. Typing coverage varied by locus: roughly 629-630 donors for A, B, C, DRB1 and DQB1; more than 500 for DQA1; over 600 for DPA1; roughly 450 for DPB1. Roughly five DR-DQ haplotypes were treated as single units for association and clustering because of strong linkage in the cohort. Among roughly 400 genotyped donors of the cohort, an average of approximately 240,000 unique TCR beta nucleotide sequences were sequenced per donor, around a sixth of them non-productive.

The research as a whole found: Cytomegalovirus status was reported to be diagnosed by the classifier with high specificity and sensitivity in both the original and validation cohorts. It was suggested by the authors that the approach could potentially be generalized to other disease states and immunological phenotypes. In a later genetic analysis, a missense DCLRE1C variant was associated with V-gene and J-gene trimming of TCR beta chains, and the association was replicated in an independent cohort. Roughly uniform sequencing depth across donors was assumed in presence/absence analyses, although this assumption may not hold. Strong co-occurrence of HLA alleles, especially DR and DQ, made assigning TCR associations to individual alleles difficult. While some public TCRs were present in many individuals, most TCR sequences turned up only very rarely across donors. Some IMGT-functional V segments, including TRBV6-2 and TRBV6-3, could not be told apart with the 87-base-pair reads, so those segments were excluded. Compared with the roughly 600-donor mean, donors in an Asian-associated ancestry cluster had fewer N-insertions in productive TCRs, according to a later genetic analysis. A further reported finding was that TCR beta sequences accurately predicted the HLA-A and HLA-B alleles for most subjects in the first cohort. Linkage disequilibrium might explain the correlated functional status among segregating V segments, but an unknown experimental factor could not be ruled out. CMV serostatus was the only immune exposure information available for the cohort. In this cohort, only TCR beta chains were sequenced, and detectable features were limited by the absence of alpha or paired-chain data. A total of 150 to 200 TCR beta chains were listed by the study as associated with cytomegalovirus. An earlier analysis of roughly 570 of the donors showed that most TCR beta V segments appeared in productive rearrangements either about 87% or about 30% of the time, which broadly matched IMGT annotations. A later analysis found that TCR association rates varied across HLA loci, with DRB1 alleles showing the most associated TCRs and HLA-C alleles the fewest. A later analysis found that most CMV-associated TCR beta chains appeared HLA-restricted, with HLA associations seemingly driven largely by CMV exposure. The sequencing pipeline was judged likely to have produced a cluster of highly shared sequence variants as a technical artifact. In vitro tests confirmed that a few of the cytomegalovirus-associated TCR beta chains recognize cytomegalovirus antigens. Because HLA typing was unavailable for some donors at each locus, only the typed subset was used in association tests. In a later analysis, 15,000 to 20,000 TCR beta sequences were associated with specific HLA alleles at a false discovery rate of 0.05. Because counts were too low, 15 to 20 rarely observed V segments, including chromosome 9 orphons, were excluded from the earlier analysis of some 590 of the donors. In a later analysis, HLA-associated TCR beta chains were found to be more clonally expanded and to have lower generation probabilities than equally common non-associated chains. According to a later analysis, parvovirus B19, influenza, CMV and Epstein-Barr virus appeared linked to several top co-occurrence clusters.

Based on the germline V gene, the CDR1 and CDR2 sequences are MNHEY and SVGAGI. The CDR3 has 16 amino acids, counting the end cysteine and phenylalanine. The DNA shown is the 48-base CDR3, in frame from base 1. Deletion took 2 bases off V and 4 bases off J, with a span of 14 bases between the germline ends. The cohort comprised hundreds of healthy bone marrow donors. At the time of sampling, every cohort member was nominally healthy, though immune exposures that went unrecorded were likely present. The donor tested CMV seronegative, placing the donor among the 350 or so seronegative members of the cohort. A peripheral blood sample was provided by each donor, and peripheral blood mononuclear cells were used for TCR beta sequencing. Genomic DNA was extracted from the blood cell samples with the Qiagen DNeasy Blood Extraction Kit.

This TCR was sampled from a man between 60 and 75 years old in good health and CMV-seronegative. Sequences were obtained from PBMCs. The chain is assembled from TRBV6-5 and TRBJ2-2; TRBD2 is a weak D gene call, 6 bases matching. The CDR3 here reads CASSYRSSAATGELFF. The base sequence is TGTGCCAGCAGTTACCGGTCTAGCGCGGCCACCGGGGAGCTGTTTTTT.